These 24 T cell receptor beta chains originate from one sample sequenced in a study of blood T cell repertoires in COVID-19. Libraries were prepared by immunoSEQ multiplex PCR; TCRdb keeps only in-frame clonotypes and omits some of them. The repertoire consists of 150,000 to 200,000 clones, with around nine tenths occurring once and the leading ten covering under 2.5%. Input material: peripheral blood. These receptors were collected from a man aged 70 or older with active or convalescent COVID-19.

CDR3 nucleotide sequence: TGTGCCAGCAGCCCCCGGACTAGCGGGAGGACCTACGAGCAGTACTTC. It specifies CASSPRTSGRTYEQYF. The chain couples TRBV5-5 to TRBJ2-7; 14 bases align to TRBD2. Germline CDR1 is SGHKS and CDR2 is YYEKEE (reference sequence). After removal of 4 bases from V and 2 bases from J, the junction contained 5 bases not matched to a gene. The CDR3 totals 16 residues.

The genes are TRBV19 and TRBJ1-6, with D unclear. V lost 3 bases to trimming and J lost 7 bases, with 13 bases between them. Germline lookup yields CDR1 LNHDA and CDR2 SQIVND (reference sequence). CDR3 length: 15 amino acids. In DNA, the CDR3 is TGTGCCAGTAGTATCTCGTTAGACTTGAATTCACCCCTCCACTTT. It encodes CASSISLDLNSPLHF.

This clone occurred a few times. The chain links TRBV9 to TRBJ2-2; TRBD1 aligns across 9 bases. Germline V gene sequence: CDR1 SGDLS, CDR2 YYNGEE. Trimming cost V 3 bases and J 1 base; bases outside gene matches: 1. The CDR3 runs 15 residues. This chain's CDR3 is CASSGTGVNTGELFF. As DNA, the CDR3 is TGTGCCAGCAGCGGGACAGGGGTGAACACCGGGGAGCTGTTTTTT.

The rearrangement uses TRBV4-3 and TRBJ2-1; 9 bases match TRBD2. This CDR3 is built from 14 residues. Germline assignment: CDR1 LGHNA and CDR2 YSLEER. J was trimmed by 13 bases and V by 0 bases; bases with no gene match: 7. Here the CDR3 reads CASSQDLVAGAQFF. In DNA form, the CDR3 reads TGCGCCAGCAGCCAAGATCTTGTAGCGGGGGCTCAGTTCTTC.

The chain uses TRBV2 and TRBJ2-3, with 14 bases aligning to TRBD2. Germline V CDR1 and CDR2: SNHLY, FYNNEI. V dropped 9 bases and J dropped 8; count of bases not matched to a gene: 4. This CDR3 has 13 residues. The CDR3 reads CARGLAGDGTQYF. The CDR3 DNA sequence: TGTGCCAGGGGACTAGCGGGAGATGGTACGCAGTATTTT.

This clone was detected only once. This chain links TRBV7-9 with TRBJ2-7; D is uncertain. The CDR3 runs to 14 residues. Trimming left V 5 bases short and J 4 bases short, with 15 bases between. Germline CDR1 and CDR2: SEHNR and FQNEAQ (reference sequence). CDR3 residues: CASSPSHSRYEQYF. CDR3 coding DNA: TGTGCCAGCAGCCCCTCCCACAGTCGTTACGAGCAGTACTTC.

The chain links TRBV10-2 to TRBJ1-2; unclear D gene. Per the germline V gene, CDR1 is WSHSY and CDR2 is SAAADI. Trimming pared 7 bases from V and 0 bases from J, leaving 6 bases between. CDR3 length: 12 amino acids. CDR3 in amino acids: CASMTPNYGYTF. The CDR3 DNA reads TGCGCCAGCATGACACCTAACTATGGCTACACCTTC.

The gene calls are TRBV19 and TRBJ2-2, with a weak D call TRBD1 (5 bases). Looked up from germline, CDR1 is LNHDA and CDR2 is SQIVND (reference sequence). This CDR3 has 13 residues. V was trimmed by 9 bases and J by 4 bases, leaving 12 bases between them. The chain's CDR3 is CASATGPTGELFF. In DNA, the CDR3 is TGTGCCAGCGCAACAGGACCCACCGGGGAGCTGTTTTTT.

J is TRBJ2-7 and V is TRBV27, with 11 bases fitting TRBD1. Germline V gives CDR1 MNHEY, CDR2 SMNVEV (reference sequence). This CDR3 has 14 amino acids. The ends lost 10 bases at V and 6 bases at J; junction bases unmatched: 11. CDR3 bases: TGTGCCACTTCGGAAGGACAGGGGGCGTTCGAGCAGTACTTC. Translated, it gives CATSEGQGAFEQYF.

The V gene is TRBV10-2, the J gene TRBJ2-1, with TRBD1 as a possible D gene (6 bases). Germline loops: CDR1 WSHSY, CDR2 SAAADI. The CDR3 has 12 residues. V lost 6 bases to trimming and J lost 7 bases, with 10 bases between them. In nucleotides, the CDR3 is TGCGCCAGCAGAGGGGGTGGTAATGAGCAGTTCTTC. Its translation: CASRGGGNEQFF.

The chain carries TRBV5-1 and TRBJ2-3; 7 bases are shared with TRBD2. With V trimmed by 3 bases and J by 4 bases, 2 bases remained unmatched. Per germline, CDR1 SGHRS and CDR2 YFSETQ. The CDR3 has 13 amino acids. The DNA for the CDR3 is TGCGCCAGCAGCTGGGGAGGGCCAGATACGCAGTATTTT. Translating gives CASSWGGPDTQYF. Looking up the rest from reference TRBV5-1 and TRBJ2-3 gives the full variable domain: KAGVTQTPRYLIKTRGQQVTLSCSPISGHRSVSWYQQTPGQGLQFLFEYFSETQRNKGNFPGRFSGRQFSNSRSEMNVSTLELGDSALYLCASSWGGPDTQYFGPGTRLTVL.

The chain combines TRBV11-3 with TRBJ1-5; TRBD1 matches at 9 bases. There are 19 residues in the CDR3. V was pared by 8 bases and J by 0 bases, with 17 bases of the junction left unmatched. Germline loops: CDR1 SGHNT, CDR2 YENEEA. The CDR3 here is CASGYRGRSGINSNQPQHF. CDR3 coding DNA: TGTGCCAGCGGTTACAGGGGGCGGTCGGGAATAAATAGCAATCAGCCCCAGCATTTT.

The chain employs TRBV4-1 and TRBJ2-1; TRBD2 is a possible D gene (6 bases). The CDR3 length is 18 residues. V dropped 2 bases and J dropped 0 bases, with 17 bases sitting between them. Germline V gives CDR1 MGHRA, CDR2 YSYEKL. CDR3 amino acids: CASSQSPGGTSSYNEQFF. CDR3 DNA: TGCGCCAGCAGCCAAAGCCCCGGCGGGACGAGCTCCTACAATGAGCAGTTCTTC.

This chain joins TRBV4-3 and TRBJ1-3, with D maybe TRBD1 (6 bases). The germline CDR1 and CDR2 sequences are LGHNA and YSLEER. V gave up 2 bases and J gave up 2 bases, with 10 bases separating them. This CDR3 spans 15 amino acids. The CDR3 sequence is CASSQNTGTGNTIYF. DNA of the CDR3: TGCGCCAGCAGCCAAAATACAGGGACTGGAAACACCATATATTTT.

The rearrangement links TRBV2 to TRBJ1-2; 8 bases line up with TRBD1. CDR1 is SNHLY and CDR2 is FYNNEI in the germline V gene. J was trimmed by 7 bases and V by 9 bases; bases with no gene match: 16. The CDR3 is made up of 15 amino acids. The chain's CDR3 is CARVATGGRMAGYTF. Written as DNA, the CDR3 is TGTGCCAGAGTTGCCACAGGGGGGCGAATGGCTGGCTACACCTTC.

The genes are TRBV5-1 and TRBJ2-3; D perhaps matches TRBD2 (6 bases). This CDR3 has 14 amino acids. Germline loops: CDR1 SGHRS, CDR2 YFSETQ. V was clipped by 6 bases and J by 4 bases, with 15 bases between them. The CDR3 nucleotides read TGCGCCAGCATGGGAGGAGGGCCGGCAGATACGCAGTATTTT. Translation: CASMGGGPADTQYF.

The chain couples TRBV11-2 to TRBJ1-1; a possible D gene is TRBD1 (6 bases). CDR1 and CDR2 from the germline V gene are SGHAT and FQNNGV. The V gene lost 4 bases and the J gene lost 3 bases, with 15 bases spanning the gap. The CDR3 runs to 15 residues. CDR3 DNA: TGTGCCAGCAGCTCCCCGGACAGCCAACACACTGAAGCTTTCTTT. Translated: CASSSPDSQHTEAFF.

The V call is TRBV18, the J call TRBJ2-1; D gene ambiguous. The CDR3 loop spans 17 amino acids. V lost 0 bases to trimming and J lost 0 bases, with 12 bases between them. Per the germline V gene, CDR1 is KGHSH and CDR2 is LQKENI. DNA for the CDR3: TGTGCCAGCTCACCACCCAACAGACAAAGCTCCTACAATGAGCAGTTCTTC. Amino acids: CASSPPNRQSSYNEQFF.

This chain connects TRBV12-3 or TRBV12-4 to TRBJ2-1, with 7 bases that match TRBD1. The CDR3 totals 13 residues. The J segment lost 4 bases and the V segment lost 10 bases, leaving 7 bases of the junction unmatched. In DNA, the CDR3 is TGTGCCACCCGGACAGGAGCGTACAATGAGCAGTTCTTC. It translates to CATRTGAYNEQFF.

This CDR3 is CSVGTGWETQYF. CDR3 in DNA: TGCAGCGTTGGGACAGGGTGGGAGACCCAGTACTTC. V is TRBV29-1 and J is TRBJ2-5, with 8 bases matching TRBD1. Trimming removed 4 bases from V and 5 bases from J; junction bases left unmatched: 3. CDR1 is SQVTM and CDR2 is ANQGSEA in the germline V gene. CDR3 length equals 12 residues.

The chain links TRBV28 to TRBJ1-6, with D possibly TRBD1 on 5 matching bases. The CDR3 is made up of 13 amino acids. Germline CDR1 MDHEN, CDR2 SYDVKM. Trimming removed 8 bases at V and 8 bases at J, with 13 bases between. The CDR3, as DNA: TGTGCCAGCGGCCTATGGGGGGATTCACCCCTCCACTTT. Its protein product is CASGLWGDSPLHF.

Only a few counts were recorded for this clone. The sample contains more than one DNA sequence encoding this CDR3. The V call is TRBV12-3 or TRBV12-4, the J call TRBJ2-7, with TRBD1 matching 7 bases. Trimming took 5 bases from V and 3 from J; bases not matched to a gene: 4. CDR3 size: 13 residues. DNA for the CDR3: TGTGCCAGCAGTACCGGGACAGTCTACGAGCAGTACTTC. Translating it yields CASSTGTVYEQYF.

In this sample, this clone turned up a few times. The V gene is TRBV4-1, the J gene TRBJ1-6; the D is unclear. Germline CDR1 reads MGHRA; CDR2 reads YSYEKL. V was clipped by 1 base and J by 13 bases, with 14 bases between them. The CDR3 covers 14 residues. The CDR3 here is CASSQAHLIAPLHF. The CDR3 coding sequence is TGCGCCAGCAGCCAAGCCCACCTAATCGCTCCCCTCCACTTT.

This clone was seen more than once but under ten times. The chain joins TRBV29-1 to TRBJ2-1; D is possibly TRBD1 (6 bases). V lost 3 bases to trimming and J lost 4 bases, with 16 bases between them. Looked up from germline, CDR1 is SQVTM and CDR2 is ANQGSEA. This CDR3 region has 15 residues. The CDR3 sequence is CSVEGSSDRYNEQFF. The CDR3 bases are TGCAGCGTTGAGGGTAGTTCGGACAGATACAATGAGCAGTTCTTC.